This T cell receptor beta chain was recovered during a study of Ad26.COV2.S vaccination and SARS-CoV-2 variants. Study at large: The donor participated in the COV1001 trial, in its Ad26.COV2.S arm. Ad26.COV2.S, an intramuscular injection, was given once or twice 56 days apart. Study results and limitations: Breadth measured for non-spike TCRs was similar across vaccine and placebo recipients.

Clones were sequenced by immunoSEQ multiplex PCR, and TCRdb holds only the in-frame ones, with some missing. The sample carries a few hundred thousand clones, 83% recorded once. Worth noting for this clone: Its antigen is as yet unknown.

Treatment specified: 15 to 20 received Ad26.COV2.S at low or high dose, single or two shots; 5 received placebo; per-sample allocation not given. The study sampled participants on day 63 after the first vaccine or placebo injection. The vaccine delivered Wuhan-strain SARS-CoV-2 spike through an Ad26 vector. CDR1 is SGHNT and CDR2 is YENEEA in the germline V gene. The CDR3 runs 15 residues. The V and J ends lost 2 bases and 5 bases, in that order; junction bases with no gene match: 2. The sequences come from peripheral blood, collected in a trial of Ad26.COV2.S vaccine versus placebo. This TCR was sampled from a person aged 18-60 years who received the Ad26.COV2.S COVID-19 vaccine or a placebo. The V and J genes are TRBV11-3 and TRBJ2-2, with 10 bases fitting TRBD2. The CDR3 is CASSLPGLATGELFF. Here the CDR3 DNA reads TGTGCCAGCAGCTTACCGGGACTAGCGACCGGGGAGCTGTTTTTT. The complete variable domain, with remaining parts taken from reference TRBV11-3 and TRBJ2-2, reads EAGVVQSPRYKIIEKKQPVAFWCNPISGHNTLYWYLQNLGQGPELLIRYENEEAVDDSQLPKDRFSAERLKGVDSTLKIQPAELGDSAVYLCASSLPGLATGELFFGEGSRLTVL.